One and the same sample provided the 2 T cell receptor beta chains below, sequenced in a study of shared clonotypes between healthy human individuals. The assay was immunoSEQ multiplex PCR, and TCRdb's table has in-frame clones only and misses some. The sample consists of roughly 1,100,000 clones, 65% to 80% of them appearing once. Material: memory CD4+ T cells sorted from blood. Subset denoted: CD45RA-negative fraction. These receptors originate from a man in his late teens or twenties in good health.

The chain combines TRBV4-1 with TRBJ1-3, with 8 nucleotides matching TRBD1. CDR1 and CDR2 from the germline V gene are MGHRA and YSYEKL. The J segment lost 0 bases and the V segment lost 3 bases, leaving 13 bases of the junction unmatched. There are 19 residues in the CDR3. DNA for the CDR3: TGCGCCAGCAGCCATCCAGCTGGGACAGGCACTTTCTCTGGAAACACCATATATTTT. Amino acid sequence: CASSHPAGTGTFSGNTIYF.

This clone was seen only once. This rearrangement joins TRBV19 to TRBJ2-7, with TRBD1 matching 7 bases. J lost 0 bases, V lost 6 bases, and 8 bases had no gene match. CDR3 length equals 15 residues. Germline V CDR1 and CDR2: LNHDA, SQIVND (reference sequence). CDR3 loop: CASRPDRSSSYEQYF. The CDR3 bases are TGTGCCAGTAGACCGGACAGGTCAAGCTCCTACGAGCAGTACTTC. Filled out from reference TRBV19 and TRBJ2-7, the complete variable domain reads DGGITQSPKYLFRKEGQNVTLSCEQNLNHDAMYWYRQDPGQGLRLIYYSQIVNDFQKGDIAEGYSVSREKKESFPLTVTSAQKNPTAFYLCASRPDRSSSYEQYFGPGTRLTVT.